The clone carrying this TCR beta chain was detected only once. The antigen remains undetermined. Some second doses came at about 4 weeks and others at about 12 weeks; these were pooled. This specimen belongs to a study of T cell responses to AZD1222 COVID-19 vaccine. Study-level results: At study baseline, merely a handful of AZD1222 recipients were seropositive. In a largely white British group with more females than males, clonal diversity was possibly underestimated. Repertoires were collected only later (after the peak T cell response had occurred).

Data came from immunoSEQ multiplex PCR; TCRdb stores just in-frame clones and leaves some out. The sample includes about 82,000 clones, approximately 83% of them seen just once. The TCR originated in an adult who received the AZD1222 COVID-19 vaccine. The sample consisted of peripheral blood, taken 28 days after the second AZD1222 dose.

The CDR3 loop is CASTLAGYQPQHF. The CDR3 DNA reads TGTGCCAGCACATTGGCGGGGTATCAGCCCCAGCATTTT. The V and J genes are TRBV28 and TRBJ1-5; no definite D call. CDR3 length: 13 residues. In germline, CDR1 is MDHEN, CDR2 SYDVKM. The V end lost 7 bases, the J end lost 5 bases, and 12 bases lay between the germline ends.